The rows below give T cell receptor beta chains drawn from one sample of a study of technical replicates of blood from a handful of donors. Clones were read by immunoSEQ multiplex PCR, and TCRdb kept only the in-frame ones, dropping some. The sample lists 55,000 to 75,000 clones, 90% to 95% seen once, with under 0.5% in the top ten. Material for sequencing was T cells isolated from PBMCs. The receptors originated from a human donor in good health. Both conserved end residues are part of each CDR3. Each record gives: clone size, V gene, D gene, J gene, CDR3 protein. D genes are given only for firm matches. Expanded clones are given a class, and other clones once, few, many or no size at all.

abundance: -
v_gene: TRBV10-1
d_gene: TRBD2
j_gene: TRBJ2-2
CDR3aa: CASSKGGSIDTGELFF

abundance: -
v_gene: TRBV30
d_gene: TRBD2
j_gene: TRBJ2-3
CDR3aa: CAWDRLAGEDTQYF

abundance: once
v_gene: TRBV18
d_gene: -
j_gene: TRBJ2-7
CDR3aa: CASSPPSTLNEQYF

abundance: -
v_gene: TRBV28
d_gene: -
j_gene: TRBJ2-3
CDR3aa: CAIVTPQATQYF

abundance: once
v_gene: TRBV6-5
d_gene: -
j_gene: TRBJ1-5
CDR3aa: CASSKRNQPQHF

abundance: -
v_gene: TRBV10-3
d_gene: -
j_gene: TRBJ2-1
CDR3aa: CAISGGREYNEQFF

abundance: -
v_gene: TRBV7-9
d_gene: TRBD2
j_gene: TRBJ2-7
CDR3aa: CASRPPLAGDAYEQYF

abundance: -
v_gene: TRBV27
d_gene: TRBD1
j_gene: TRBJ1-2
CDR3aa: CASSFRDRRAGYTF

abundance: -
v_gene: TRBV7-2
d_gene: -
j_gene: TRBJ2-1
CDR3aa: CASSFLGLAFYEQFF

abundance: -
v_gene: TRBV4-1
d_gene: -
j_gene: TRBJ2-3
CDR3aa: CASSQETPSAPRPYF

abundance: -
v_gene: TRBV9
d_gene: TRBD1
j_gene: TRBJ2-7
CDR3aa: CASSEAPGTGEDEQYF

abundance: -
v_gene: TRBV14
d_gene: -
j_gene: TRBJ2-7
CDR3aa: CASSQERGVGEQYF

abundance: -
v_gene: TRBV19
d_gene: TRBD2
j_gene: TRBJ2-7
CDR3aa: CASSIGLAIEQYF

abundance: -
v_gene: TRBV6-5
d_gene: -
j_gene: TRBJ1-3
CDR3aa: CASSYSRVPGNTIYF

abundance: -
v_gene: TRBV7-2
d_gene: -
j_gene: TRBJ1-2
CDR3aa: CASSLITGGDGYTF

abundance: -
v_gene: TRBV7-2
d_gene: -
j_gene: TRBJ2-3
CDR3aa: CASSPGFQLSTDTQYF

abundance: -
v_gene: TRBV6-1
d_gene: TRBD1
j_gene: TRBJ2-3
CDR3aa: CAGTTGTGSTDTQYF

abundance: -
v_gene: TRBV30
d_gene: -
j_gene: TRBJ1-4
CDR3aa: CAWSDSEGEKLFF

abundance: -
v_gene: TRBV5-4
d_gene: -
j_gene: TRBJ1-1
CDR3aa: CASSRVGQETNTEAFF

abundance: -
v_gene: TRBV6-1
d_gene: -
j_gene: TRBJ1-1
CDR3aa: CASSVTRVFYTEAFF

abundance: -
v_gene: TRBV19
d_gene: -
j_gene: TRBJ1-2
CDR3aa: CASSPGANYGYTF

abundance: -
v_gene: TRBV19
d_gene: TRBD1
j_gene: TRBJ1-5
CDR3aa: CASSMTGSNQPQHF

abundance: -
v_gene: TRBV28
d_gene: TRBD1
j_gene: TRBJ2-7
CDR3aa: CASMGQFYEQYF

abundance: -
v_gene: TRBV5-6
d_gene: -
j_gene: TRBJ1-2
CDR3aa: CASSLRERFYGYTF

abundance: -
v_gene: TRBV10-3
d_gene: TRBD2
j_gene: TRBJ2-7
CDR3aa: CAISVRWSGRSSSYEQYF

abundance: once
v_gene: TRBV11-2
d_gene: -
j_gene: TRBJ2-1
CDR3aa: CASSLTGSYNEQFF

abundance: -
v_gene: TRBV27
d_gene: -
j_gene: TRBJ1-5
CDR3aa: CASSPLQGYSPQHF

abundance: -
v_gene: TRBV5-5
d_gene: TRBD1
j_gene: TRBJ1-2
CDR3aa: CASSQGQAYGYTF

abundance: -
v_gene: TRBV7-3
d_gene: TRBD2
j_gene: TRBJ2-1
CDR3aa: CASSLTVAGAGDEQFF

abundance: -
v_gene: TRBV5-6
d_gene: TRBD1
j_gene: TRBJ1-2
CDR3aa: CASSPDRYYGYTF

abundance: -
v_gene: TRBV10-3
d_gene: -
j_gene: TRBJ1-5
CDR3aa: CAISVAGSNQPQHF

abundance: -
v_gene: TRBV4-2
d_gene: -
j_gene: TRBJ2-5
CDR3aa: CASSHSPLGSIGETQYF

abundance: -
v_gene: TRBV6-5
d_gene: TRBD1
j_gene: TRBJ1-2
CDR3aa: CASRSGTAVFYGYTF

abundance: -
v_gene: TRBV27
d_gene: -
j_gene: TRBJ1-2
CDR3aa: CASSPYITRGGFYGYTF

abundance: -
v_gene: TRBV28
d_gene: -
j_gene: TRBJ1-5
CDR3aa: CASSLTGASNQPQHF

abundance: -
v_gene: TRBV6-6
d_gene: -
j_gene: TRBJ2-7
CDR3aa: CASTACGVCEQYF

abundance: few
v_gene: TRBV28
d_gene: TRBD1
j_gene: TRBJ2-7
CDR3aa: CASSRDRGLYEQYF

abundance: -
v_gene: TRBV4-2
d_gene: -
j_gene: TRBJ2-5
CDR3aa: CASSQDIAPGRGTQETQYF

abundance: -
v_gene: TRBV10-3
d_gene: TRBD1
j_gene: TRBJ1-5
CDR3aa: CAISESKGAGQPQHF

abundance: -
v_gene: TRBV6-5
d_gene: -
j_gene: TRBJ2-3
CDR3aa: CASSYQRRTDTQYF

abundance: -
v_gene: TRBV21-1
d_gene: -
j_gene: TRBJ1-2
CDR3aa: CASSGSRPRGYTF

abundance: -
v_gene: TRBV30
d_gene: TRBD2
j_gene: TRBJ2-4
CDR3aa: CAWSVLPSGSKNIQYF

abundance: -
v_gene: TRBV4-1
d_gene: -
j_gene: TRBJ2-4
CDR3aa: CASSQARVILAKNIQYF